This is a list of T cell receptor beta chains from one sample in a study of blood T cell repertoires in COVID-19. Some clones are missing from TCRdb's copy, which holds only in-frame ones; the method was immunoSEQ multiplex PCR. The sample lists approximately 150,000 clones; around 81% were seen once. Material: peripheral blood. The source is a man aged 60-69 years with active or convalescent COVID-19. Both conserved end residues are part of each CDR3. D genes are given only for firm matches. Only some rows state a clone size, as once, few, many or a class for expanded clones.

len	d_gene	j_gene	abundance	v_gene	CDR3nt	CDR3aa
14	-	TRBJ2-6	-	TRBV2	TGTGCCAGCCAGGGCCCTGCTGGGGCCAACGTCCTGACTTTC	CASQGPAGANVLTF
12	-	TRBJ2-1	once	TRBV5-4	TGTGCCAGCAGCTTCGGTTACAATGAGCAGTTCTTC	CASSFGYNEQFF
15	TRBD1	TRBJ1-1	-	TRBV7-9	TGTGCCAGCAGCCTACAGACAGGGGTAGGCACTGAAGCTTTCTTT	CASSLQTGVGTEAFF
17	TRBD1	TRBJ2-1	-	TRBV3-1/TRBV3-2	TGTGCCAGCAGCCCATCATGGGCAGGGGGTTCTTACAATGAGCAGTTCTTC	CASSPSWAGGSYNEQFF
14	-	TRBJ2-2	many	TRBV5-6	TGTGCCAGCAGCACGGCGGGCCTGCTGGGGGAGCTGTTTTTT	CASSTAGLLGELFF
15	-	TRBJ1-5	-	TRBV4-1	TGCGCCAGCAGCCAAGAAGGGCGGTCACCGCGGGCCCAGCATTTT	CASSQEGRSPRAQHF
15	-	TRBJ1-2	-	TRBV7-8	TGTGCCAGCAGCCCCCAGGGGCAGGGTGACTATGGCTACACCTTC	CASSPQGQGDYGYTF
15	-	TRBJ1-2	once	TRBV3-1/TRBV3-2	TGTGCCAGCAGCCAAGATTTACGGGACATCTATGGCTACACCTTC	CASSQDLRDIYGYTF
13	-	TRBJ1-4	-	TRBV15	TGTGCCACCAGCAGGCGGGCGGGTGAAAAACTGTTTTTT	CATSRRAGEKLFF
16	TRBD1	TRBJ2-4	-	TRBV5-1	TGCGCCAGCAGCGCCGGGACAGCCTTGGGGAGAGACATTCAGTACTTC	CASSAGTALGRDIQYF
15	TRBD1	TRBJ2-5	-	TRBV2	TGTGCCAGCGACCCTACCAGACAGGGACAAGGGACCCAGTACTTC	CASDPTRQGQGTQYF
13	-	TRBJ1-2	-	TRBV7-3	TGTGCCAGCAGTAAGGACAAGGACAGTGGCTACACCTTC	CASSKDKDSGYTF
13	TRBD2	TRBJ2-5	-	TRBV12-3/TRBV12-4	TGTGCCAGCAGCCGGGACTATAGAGAGACCCAGTACTTC	CASSRDYRETQYF
15	TRBD2	TRBJ2-7	-	TRBV19	TGTGCCAGTAGTCTAGCGGGGGGCCCCTATTACGAGCAGTACTTC	CASSLAGGPYYEQYF